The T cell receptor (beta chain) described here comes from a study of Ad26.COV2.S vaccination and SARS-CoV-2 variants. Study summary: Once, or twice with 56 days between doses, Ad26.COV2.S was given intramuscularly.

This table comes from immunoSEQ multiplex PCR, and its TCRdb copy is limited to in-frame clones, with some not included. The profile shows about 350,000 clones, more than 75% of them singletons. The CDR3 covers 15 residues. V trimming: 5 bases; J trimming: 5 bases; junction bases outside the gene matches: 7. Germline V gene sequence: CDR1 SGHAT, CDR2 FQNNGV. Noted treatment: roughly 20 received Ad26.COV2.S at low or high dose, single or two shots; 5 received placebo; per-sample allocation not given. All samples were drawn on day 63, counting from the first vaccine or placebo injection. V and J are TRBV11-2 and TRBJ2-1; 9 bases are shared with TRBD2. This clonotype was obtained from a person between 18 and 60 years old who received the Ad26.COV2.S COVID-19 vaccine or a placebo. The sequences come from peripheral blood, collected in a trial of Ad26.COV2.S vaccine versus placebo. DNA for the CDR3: TGTGCCAGCAGCCTTCGACTAGCGGACCACAATGAGCAGTTCTTC. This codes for CASSLRLADHNEQFF.